Following are 18 T cell receptor beta chains from one sample sequenced in a study of cytomegalovirus exposure and HLA in healthy donors. In the PCR, 60 Vbeta and 13 Jbeta primers were used. Clones were read by immunoSEQ multiplex PCR, and TCRdb kept only the in-frame ones, dropping some. The sample lists 200,000 to 250,000 clones; about 80% were seen once. Sequenced material: PBMCs. Receptors originate from a man younger than 35 in good health and CMV-seronegative.

The chain combines TRBV6-5 with TRBJ1-3; D unresolved. This CDR3 is 13 amino acids long. With 10 bases removed from V and 0 bases from J, the gap between germline ends came to 10 bases. Germline lookup yields CDR1 MNHEY and CDR2 SVGAGI. CDR3 amino acids: CATQLASGNTIYF. The CDR3, as DNA: TGTGCCACCCAGTTGGCCTCTGGAAACACCATATATTTT.

This clone was observed a few times. The chain joins TRBV11-2 to TRBJ1-2, with no clear D. Per the germline V gene, CDR1 is SGHAT and CDR2 is FQNNGV. There are 15 residues in the CDR3. V lost 1 base to trimming and J lost 3 bases, with 12 bases between them. CDR3: CASSLVVVTDYGYTF. CDR3 DNA: TGTGCCAGCAGCTTAGTGGTAGTCACGGACTATGGCTACACCTTC.

This chain uses TRBV2 with TRBJ2-5; no definite D call. V lost 3 bases, J lost 1 base, and 6 bases lay in between. The CDR3 length is 13 residues. Germline assignment: CDR1 SNHLY and CDR2 FYNNEI. The CDR3 reads CASSDVSQETQYF. In nucleotides, the CDR3 is TGTGCCAGCAGTGATGTCAGCCAAGAGACCCAGTACTTC.

The chain recombines TRBV5-1 with TRBJ2-1, with 8 positions matching TRBD1. The CDR3 consists of 14 residues. Germline assignment: CDR1 SGHRS and CDR2 YFSETQ. The V and J ends lost 0 bases and 8 bases, in that order; junction bases with no gene match: 4. Here the CDR3 DNA reads TGCGCCAGCAGCTTGGTAGGACAGGGCTATGAGCAGTTCTTC. It encodes CASSLVGQGYEQFF. Together with reference TRBV5-1 and TRBJ2-1, the CDR3 gives the full variable domain: KAGVTQTPRYLIKTRGQQVTLSCSPISGHRSVSWYQQTPGQGLQFLFEYFSETQRNKGNFPGRFSGRQFSNSRSEMNVSTLELGDSALYLCASSLVGQGYEQFFGPGTRLTVL.

The V gene is TRBV9, the J gene TRBJ2-6; D not certain. The CDR3 covers 14 residues. Trimming pared 2 bases from V and 2 bases from J, leaving 5 bases between. Germline V CDR1 and CDR2: SGDLS, YYNGEE. CDR3 sequence: CASSVPAGANVLTF. The DNA of the CDR3 is TGTGCCAGCAGCGTCCCAGCTGGGGCCAACGTCCTGACTTTC. The entire variable domain, with the rest obtained from reference TRBV9 and TRBJ2-6, is as follows: DSGVTQTPKHLITATGQRVTLRCSPRSGDLSVYWYQQSLDQGLQFLIQYYNGEERAKGNILERFSAQQFPDLHSELNLSSLELGDSALYFCASSVPAGANVLTFGAGSRLTVL.

This clone was observed a few times. The chain combines TRBV28 with TRBJ2-7; 11 nucleotides line up with TRBD2. Germline V gene sequence: CDR1 MDHEN, CDR2 SYDVKM. The length of the CDR3 is 13 residues. The J segment lost 3 bases and the V segment lost 10 bases, leaving 5 bases of the junction unmatched. The CDR3 loop is CATLAGGNYEQYF. CDR3 sequence (DNA): TGTGCCACCCTAGCGGGAGGCAACTACGAGCAGTACTTC.

V and J are TRBV28 and TRBJ2-7; 8 bases agree with TRBD1. With V trimmed by 5 bases and J by 12 bases, 6 bases remained unmatched. The germline V gene has CDR1 MDHEN and CDR2 SYDVKM. CDR3 size: 11 residues. Here the CDR3 DNA reads TGTGCCAGCAGTAACCGGGACAGGTGGTACTTC. Its protein is CASSNRDRWYF.

The chain employs TRBV28 and TRBJ1-1, with D maybe TRBD1 (5 bases). This CDR3 has 14 residues. Trimming stripped 5 bases from V and 1 base from J, with 11 bases between. The V gene's germline CDR1 is MDHEN and CDR2 SYDVKM. DNA of the CDR3: TGTGCCAGCAGTGACAGCCTTTCGAACACTGAAGCTTTCTTT. It translates to CASSDSLSNTEAFF.

This clone occurred once. The CDR3 nucleotides are TGTGCCAGCACGTTGGGAGAGGGAACTGAAGCTTTCTTT. It yields the protein CASTLGEGTEAFF. J is TRBJ1-1 and V is TRBV27; the D is unclear. Germline CDR1 is MNHEY and CDR2 is SMNVEV (reference sequence). Trimming pared 7 bases from V and 5 bases from J, leaving 14 bases between. The CDR3 totals 13 residues.

This clone was counted between two and nine times. The chain couples TRBV29-1 to TRBJ2-1; TRBD2 might be the D (5 bases). The CDR3 length is 15 residues. CDR1 SQVTM and CDR2 ANQGSEA come from the germline V gene. The V gene lost 3 bases and the J gene lost 0 bases, with 12 bases spanning the gap. For the CDR3, the DNA is TGCAGCGTTGAGGGTCGCAGCGGCTCCTACAATGAGCAGTTCTTC. Residues: CSVEGRSGSYNEQFF.

V gene TRBV5-1 combines with J gene TRBJ2-5; weak D call: TRBD2 (6 bases). Germline V lookup: CDR1 SGHRS, CDR2 YFSETQ. This CDR3 contains 14 residues. The V end lost 2 bases, the J end lost 2 bases, and 10 bases lay between the germline ends. Here the CDR3 reads CASSLGDSQETQYF. The CDR3 bases are TGCGCCAGCAGCTTAGGGGACTCTCAAGAGACCCAGTACTTC.

The rearrangement joins TRBV2 to TRBJ1-4, with TRBD1 matching over 9 bases. The germline V gene encodes CDR1 SNHLY and CDR2 FYNNEI. The CDR3 length is 13 residues. The V gene end was trimmed by 8 bases and the J gene end by 8 bases; junction bases not matched to a gene: 6. The CDR3 sequence is CASGRTGVEKLFF. The CDR3 DNA follows: TGTGCCAGCGGGCGGACAGGGGTCGAAAAACTGTTTTTT.

The chain recombines TRBV19 with TRBJ2-7; 10 nucleotides agree with TRBD2. CDR1 and CDR2 from the germline V gene are LNHDA and SQIVND (reference sequence). With V trimmed by 6 bases and J by 3 bases, 2 bases remained unmatched. CDR3 length: 13 residues. CDR3: CASSLAGDYEQYF. The CDR3 coding sequence is TGTGCCAGTAGCCTAGCGGGAGACTACGAGCAGTACTTC.

This clone was counted only a few times. V and J are TRBV7-9 and TRBJ2-1, with 11 bases that match TRBD2. The CDR3 loop spans 15 amino acids. V lost 5 bases, J lost 3 bases, and 3 bases stayed unmatched. CDR1 is SEHNR, CDR2 FQNEAQ, per germline (reference sequence). The CDR3 sequence is CASSPGTSGYNEQFF. The CDR3 coding sequence is TGTGCCAGCAGCCCCGGGACTAGCGGCTACAATGAGCAGTTCTTC. The complete variable domain, with remaining parts taken from reference TRBV7-9 and TRBJ2-1, reads DTGVSQNPRHKITKRGQNVTFRCDPISEHNRLYWYRQTLGQGPEFLTYFQNEAQLEKSRLLSDRFSAERPKGSFSTLEIQRTEQGDSAMYLCASSPGTSGYNEQFFGPGTRLTVL.

This clone has only one observation. The rearrangement uses TRBV5-8 and TRBJ2-1, with 8 bases that match TRBD1. Per germline, CDR1 SGHTS and CDR2 YDEGEE. J lost 7 bases, V lost 3 bases, and 9 bases had no gene match. The CDR3 is 15 residues long. DNA of the CDR3: TGTGCCAGCAGCTCGGCGACAGGGGATCTGAATGAGCAGTTCTTC. Protein product: CASSSATGDLNEQFF. Looking up the rest from reference TRBV5-8 and TRBJ2-1 gives the full variable domain: EAGVTQSPTHLIKTRGQQATLRCSPISGHTSVYWYQQALGLGLQFLLWYDEGEERNRGNFPPRFSGRQFPNYSSELNVNALELEDSALYLCASSSATGDLNEQFFGPGTRLTVL.

This clone has only a few counts. V gene TRBV19 combines with J gene TRBJ2-1, with 10 positions matching TRBD2. The V gene's germline CDR1 is LNHDA and CDR2 SQIVND (reference sequence). The CDR3 extends over 14 amino acids. V lost 6 bases, J lost 6 bases, and 5 bases stayed unmatched. CDR3 region: CASSLAGASNEQFF. Here the CDR3 DNA reads TGTGCCAGTAGCCTAGCGGGAGCTTCCAATGAGCAGTTCTTC. The entire variable domain, with the rest obtained from reference TRBV19 and TRBJ2-1, is as follows: DGGITQSPKYLFRKEGQNVTLSCEQNLNHDAMYWYRQDPGQGLRLIYYSQIVNDFQKGDIAEGYSVSREKKESFPLTVTSAQKNPTAFYLCASSLAGASNEQFFGPGTRLTVL.

This chain joins TRBV4-1 and TRBJ2-3; tentatively, D is TRBD2 (6 bases). V lost 0 bases and J 5 bases, leaving 15 bases between the germline ends. Per the germline V gene, CDR1 is MGHRA and CDR2 is YSYEKL. The CDR3 covers 16 residues. CDR3 amino acids: CASSQEEWQGGDTQYF. CDR3 DNA sequence: TGCGCCAGCAGCCAAGAAGAATGGCAGGGAGGAGATACGCAGTATTTT.

The V and J genes are TRBV28 and TRBJ2-3, with TRBD2 identical over 7 bases. CDR3 length equals 16 residues. The junction had 11 bases not matched to a gene; V was cut back by 5 bases and J by 3 bases. Germline lookup yields CDR1 MDHEN and CDR2 SYDVKM. CDR3 amino acids: CASSPHAEAGTDTQYF. The CDR3 nucleotides are TGTGCCAGCAGTCCTCACGCGGAAGCGGGGACAGATACGCAGTATTTT.